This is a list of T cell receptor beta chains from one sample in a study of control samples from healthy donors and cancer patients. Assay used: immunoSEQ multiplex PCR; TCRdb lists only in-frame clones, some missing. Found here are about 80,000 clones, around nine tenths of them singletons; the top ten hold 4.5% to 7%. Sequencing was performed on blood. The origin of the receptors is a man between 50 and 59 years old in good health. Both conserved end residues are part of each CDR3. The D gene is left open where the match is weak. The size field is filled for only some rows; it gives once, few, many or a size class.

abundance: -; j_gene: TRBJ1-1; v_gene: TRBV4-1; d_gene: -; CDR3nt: TGCGCCAGCAGCCAAGATTCGGGGCACACTGAAGCTTTCTTT; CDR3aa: CASSQDSGHTEAFF
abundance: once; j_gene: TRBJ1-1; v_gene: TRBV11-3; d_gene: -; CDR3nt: TGTGCCAGCAGCAAGGACGGGCCCGAAGCTTTCTTT; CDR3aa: CASSKDGPEAFF
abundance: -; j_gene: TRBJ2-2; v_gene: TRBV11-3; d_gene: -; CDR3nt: TGTGCCAGCAGCTTGGGATTTCGCACCGGGGAGCTGTTTTTT; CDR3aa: CASSLGFRTGELFF
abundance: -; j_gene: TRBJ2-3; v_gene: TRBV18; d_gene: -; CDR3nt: TGTGCCAGCTCACCCCGAACCACAGATACGCAGTATTTT; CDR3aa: CASSPRTTDTQYF
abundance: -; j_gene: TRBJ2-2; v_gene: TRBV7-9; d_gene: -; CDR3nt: TGTGCCAGCAGACCCCAGGACAGTTACACCGGGGAGCTGTTTTTT; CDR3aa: CASRPQDSYTGELFF
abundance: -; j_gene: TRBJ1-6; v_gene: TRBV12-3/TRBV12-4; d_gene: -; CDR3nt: TGTGCCAGCAGTTTCTCAGCTAATTCACCCCTCCACTTT; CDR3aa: CASSFSANSPLHF
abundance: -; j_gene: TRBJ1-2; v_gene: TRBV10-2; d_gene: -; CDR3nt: TGCGCCAGCAGTGGAAGGGTCCCCGTTGGGTATGGCTACACCTTC; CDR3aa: CASSGRVPVGYGYTF
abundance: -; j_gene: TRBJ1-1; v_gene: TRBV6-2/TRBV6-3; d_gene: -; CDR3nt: TGTGCCAGCAGTTACTCGTCCCACACTGAAGCTTTCTTT; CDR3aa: CASSYSSHTEAFF
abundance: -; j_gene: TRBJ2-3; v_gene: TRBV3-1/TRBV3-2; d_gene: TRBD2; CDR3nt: TGTGCCAGCAGGGCGGGGGGGAGCACAGATACGCAGTATTTT; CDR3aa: CASRAGGSTDTQYF
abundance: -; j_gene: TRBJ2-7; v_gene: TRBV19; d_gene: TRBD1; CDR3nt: TGTGCCAGTAGTATAGGGGACAGGGTTACCTACGAGCAGTACTTC; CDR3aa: CASSIGDRVTYEQYF
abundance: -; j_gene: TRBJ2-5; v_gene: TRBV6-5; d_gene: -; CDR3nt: TGTGCCAGCAGTTACTCGGTGGAAGAGACCCAGTACTTC; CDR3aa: CASSYSVEETQYF
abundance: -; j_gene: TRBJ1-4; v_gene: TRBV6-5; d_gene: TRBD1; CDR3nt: TGTGCCAGCAGAGGACAGGAACATGAAAAACTGTTTTTT; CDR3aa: CASRGQEHEKLFF
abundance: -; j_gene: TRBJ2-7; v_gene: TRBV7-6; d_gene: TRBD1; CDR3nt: TGTGCCAGCAGCCCCCAGACAGGGGCGACCTACGAGCAGTACTTC; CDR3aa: CASSPQTGATYEQYF
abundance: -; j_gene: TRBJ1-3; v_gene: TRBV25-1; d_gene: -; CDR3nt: TGTGCCAGCTGGGCCGGTCTCTCTGGAAACACCATATATTTT; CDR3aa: CASWAGLSGNTIYF
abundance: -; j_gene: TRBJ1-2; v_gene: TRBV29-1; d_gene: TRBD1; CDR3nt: TGCAGCGTTCCGGGACAGGGGATGGATGGCTACACCTTC; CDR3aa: CSVPGQGMDGYTF
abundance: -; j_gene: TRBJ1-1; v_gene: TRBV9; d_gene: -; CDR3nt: TGTGCCAGCAGCCCAACCTTGGAGGGACGCGAAGCTTTCTTT; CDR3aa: CASSPTLEGREAFF
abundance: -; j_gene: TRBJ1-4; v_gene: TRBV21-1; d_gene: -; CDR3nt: TGTGCCAGCAGCAAAGCTGCTGCTAATGAAAAACTGTTTTTT; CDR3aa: CASSKAAANEKLFF
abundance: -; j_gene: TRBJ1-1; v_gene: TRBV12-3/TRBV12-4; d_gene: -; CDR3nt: TGTGCCAGCAGTTTTGGCAGTTCTGAAGCTTTCTTT; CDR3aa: CASSFGSSEAFF